One TCR beta chain is described in this entry. Germline lookup yields CDR1 DFQATT and CDR2 SNEGSKA (reference sequence). The CDR3 spans 13 residues. The germline V and J ends were trimmed by 3 bases and 1 base, with 7 bases remaining between them. While infection was still active, Seattle patients were enrolled and then followed longitudinally. This record comes from a study of blood T cell repertoires in COVID-19. Turning to the study itself: T cells, B-cell-depleted T cells, or PBMCs provided the cDNA or gDNA that served as material.

Original handling: Amplifying reference gene primers gave estimates of nucleated cell counts. The method was immunoSEQ multiplex PCR; TCRdb's version includes in-frame clones alone and lacks a portion of them. The V and J calls and clone size were taken over from that table, and D and trimming were inferred from the DNA. The sample consists of 200,000 to 250,000 clones, around 89% of them appearing once. The sample comprised peripheral blood. This chain links TRBV20-1 with TRBJ1-5, with D unclear. This receptor was obtained from a woman in her 30s with COVID-19, enrolled during active disease. For the CDR3, the DNA is TGCAGTGCTAGTGTCCTGAGCAATCAGCCCCAGCATTTT. Amino acids: CSASVLSNQPQHF.